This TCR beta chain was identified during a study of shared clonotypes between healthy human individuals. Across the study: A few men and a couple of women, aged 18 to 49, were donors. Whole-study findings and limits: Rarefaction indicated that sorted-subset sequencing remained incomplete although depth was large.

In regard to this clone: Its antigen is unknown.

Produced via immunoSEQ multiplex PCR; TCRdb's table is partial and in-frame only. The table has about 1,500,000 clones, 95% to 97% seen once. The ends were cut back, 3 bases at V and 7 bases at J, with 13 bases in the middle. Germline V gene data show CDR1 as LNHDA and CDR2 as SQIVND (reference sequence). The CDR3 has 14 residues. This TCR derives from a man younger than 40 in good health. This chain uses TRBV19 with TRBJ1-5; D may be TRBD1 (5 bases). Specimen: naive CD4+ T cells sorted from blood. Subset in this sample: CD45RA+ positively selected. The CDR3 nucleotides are TGTGCCAGTAGTATTACCGGGGGAGGGCAGCCCCAGCATTTT. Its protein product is CASSITGGGQPQHF.